The text below deals with one TCR beta chain. What it recognizes is unknown. V was cut by 5 bases and J by 1 base, with 14 bases left in between. CDR3 size: 15 residues. This entry is derived from a study of CD8 T cells in ankylosing spondylitis. TCRdb passed the 5' RACE reads through MiXCR, listing each CDR3 protein once. Of some 840,000 distinct CDR3 sequences in the sample, 12% were seen once. Study-wide points: For ankylosing spondylitis blood, a TCR beta motif of 7 or 8 highly homologous variants appeared characteristic.

The V gene is TRBV12-3 or TRBV12-4, the J gene TRBJ1-2, with D tentatively TRBD1 (6 bases). Sequenced input: blood, either unsorted or a sorted T cell fraction (not recorded which). This sequence originates from a male donor with ankylosing spondylitis. The CDR3 DNA follows: TGTGCCAGCAGTCCCCGGACAGAGAATAACTATGGCTACACCTTC. Residues: CASSPRTENNYGYTF.